A single sample gave rise to the 16 T cell receptor beta chains below, sequenced in a study of vaccination and CD4 T cells after COVID-19. These receptors are not linked to any known antigen. Noted treatment: approximately nine-day PBMC culture with coronavirus spike peptide pools or control peptides (ViraFEST assay). The assay that was used to sequence DNA from cultured CD4+ T cells was the Oncomine TCR Beta short-read assay. TCRdb reprocessed the PCR reads with MiXCR, giving one entry per CDR3 protein. This table has roughly 8,400 distinct CDR3 sequences, approximately 58% appearing once. Here the sequenced sample was cultured CD4+ T cells from blood, taken after SARS-CoV-2 vaccination. The receptors shown here come from a human donor with COVID-19.

The chain is built from TRBV2 and TRBJ1-2, with D possibly being TRBD1 (5 bases). Per germline, CDR1 SNHLY and CDR2 FYNNEI. This CDR3 is 10 amino acids long. The V gene lost 3 bases and the J gene lost 11 bases, with 7 bases spanning the gap. The CDR3 sequence: CASSEGGYTF. The CDR3 DNA sequence: TGTGCCAGCAGTGAGGGGGGTTACACCTTC.

The rearrangement links TRBV27 to TRBJ1-2, with D maybe TRBD1 (6 bases). The germline gives CDR1 MNHEY, CDR2 SMNVEV (reference sequence). This CDR3 is 13 amino acids long. V was pared by 7 bases and J by 8 bases, with 17 bases between. CDR3 DNA sequence: TGTGCCAGCACCCTACGCCCCGGGGGCGGCTACACCTTC. It codes for CASTLRPGGGYTF.

The DNA for the CDR3 is TGTGCCACCAGCAGAGTATGGGACAGTTACAATGAGCAGTTCTTC. Its protein product is CATSRVWDSYNEQFF. The rearrangement links TRBV15 to TRBJ2-1, with 7 bases aligning to TRBD1. Germline values: CDR1 LNHNV, CDR2 YYDKDF (reference sequence). CDR3 length: 15 residues. J lost 4 bases, V lost 1 base, and 4 bases had no gene match.

This chain uses TRBV6-1 with TRBJ2-7, with D perhaps TRBD1 or TRBD2 (5 bases each). The CDR3 loop spans 15 amino acids. The V and J ends lost 2 bases and 0 bases respectively, with 11 bases between them. Germline CDR1 MNHNS, CDR2 SASEGT. The CDR3: CASSEPAGSSYEQYF. The CDR3 DNA sequence: TGTGCCAGCAGTGAACCGGCAGGGAGCTCCTACGAGCAGTACTTC.

The chain combines TRBV2 with TRBJ1-5, with 10 bases matching TRBD1. This CDR3 region has 14 residues. Germline CDR1 SNHLY, CDR2 FYNNEI. With 5 bases clipped from V and 4 bases from J, the junction kept 2 bases outside the gene matches. The CDR3 protein is CASSRDRGNQPQHF. CDR3 bases: TGTGCCAGCAGTAGGGACAGGGGAAATCAGCCCCAGCATTTT.

The J gene is TRBJ1-6, the V gene TRBV7-9; D is possibly TRBD1 (5 bases). The CDR3 extends over 13 amino acids. V was clipped by 4 bases and J by 10 bases, with 11 bases between them. The germline V gene has CDR1 SEHNR and CDR2 FQNEAQ (reference sequence). This CDR3 reads CASSSQGGSPLHF. The CDR3 DNA follows: TGTGCCAGCAGCTCGCAGGGTGGATCACCCCTCCACTTT.

The V gene is TRBV27, the J gene TRBJ1-2, with 8 bases fitting TRBD1. Germline-derived CDR1 and CDR2 are MNHEY and SMNVEV (reference sequence). The CDR3 is made up of 15 amino acids. Trimming at V came to 5 bases and at J to 7 bases, leaving 12 bases not matched to a gene. CDR3 residues: CASSPRQGILGGYTF. CDR3 nucleotide sequence: TGTGCCAGCAGTCCCCGACAGGGGATCTTGGGTGGCTACACCTTC.

The genes are TRBV27 and TRBJ1-1, with a weak D call TRBD1 (6 bases). The CDR3 sequence is 15 residues long. Germline assignment: CDR1 MNHEY and CDR2 SMNVEV (reference sequence). Trimming left V 5 bases short and J 1 base short, with 14 bases between. CDR3 bases: TGTGCCAGCAGTCTGATTGACAGGTCGAACACTGAAGCTTTCTTT. It yields the protein CASSLIDRSNTEAFF.

The V gene is TRBV6-1, the J gene TRBJ1-5, with D uncertain. Germline CDR1 MNHNS, CDR2 SASEGT. V lost 5 bases and J lost 0, with 11 bases in between. CDR3 length: 15 residues. In nucleotides, the CDR3 is TGTGCCAGCAGTACGGAAACGGTTAGCAATCAGCCCCAGCATTTT. It specifies CASSTETVSNQPQHF.

This clonotype was seen a handful of times. The rearrangement uses TRBV6-1 and TRBJ2-3; 10 bases fit TRBD1. Losses at the gene ends were 3 bases for V and 5 bases for J; bases not matched to a gene: 2. Germline CDR1 and CDR2: MNHNS and SASEGT. The CDR3 runs to 14 residues. The DNA for the CDR3 is TGTGCCAGCAGTGAGGGACAGGGGAGAGATACGCAGTATTTT. This gives the protein CASSEGQGRDTQYF.

This clonotype is medium-sized by share. J is TRBJ1-6 and V is TRBV27; D unresolved. CDR3 length: 14 amino acids. Trimming left V 2 bases short and J 14 bases short, with 16 bases between. Germline CDR1 is MNHEY and CDR2 is SMNVEV (reference sequence). The CDR3 DNA sequence: TGTGCCAGCAGTTTAACCTCCGAGGGCCGGACCCTCCACTTT. It translates to CASSLTSEGRTLHF.

This chain connects TRBV7-2 to TRBJ2-7; TRBD1 aligns across 7 bases. The CDR3 loop spans 14 amino acids. Germline V gene data show CDR1 as SGHTA and CDR2 as FQGNSA. The V gene end was trimmed by 3 bases and the J gene end by 5 bases; junction bases not matched to a gene: 7. CDR3 bases: TGTGCCAGCAGCTTCCGGGACAGAACCCACGAGCAGTACTTC. As protein: CASSFRDRTHEQYF.

A few counts support this clonotype. V and J are TRBV6-2 or TRBV6-3 and TRBJ1-5, with D possibly TRBD1 on 6 matching bases. Germline loops: CDR1 MNHEY, CDR2 SVGEGT. The germline V and J ends were trimmed by 6 bases and 7 bases, with 13 bases remaining between them. CDR3 length: 13 residues. DNA of the CDR3: TGTGCCAGCAGAGGGGGGGGAGGGCAGCCCCAGCATTTT. It specifies CASRGGGGQPQHF.

This chain joins TRBV24-1 and TRBJ1-5; unclear D gene. The CDR3 is 13 amino acids. V was pared by 1 base and J by 2 bases, with 2 bases between. Germline CDR1 and CDR2: KGHDR and SFDVKD. This chain's CDR3 is CATSDFGNQPQHF. As DNA, the CDR3 is TGTGCCACCAGTGATTTCGGCAATCAGCCCCAGCATTTT.

This chain links TRBV5-1 with TRBJ2-5, with D perhaps matching TRBD1 or TRBD2 (7 bases each). Per germline, CDR1 SGHRS and CDR2 YFSETQ. The germline V and J ends were trimmed by 4 bases and 5 bases, with 24 bases remaining between them. The CDR3 has 17 amino acids. CDR3 DNA: TGCGCCAGCAGCACCGGACAGGTGGGGGGGTTCGCGGAGACCCAGTACTTC. Protein: CASSTGQVGGFAETQYF.

The rearrangement joins TRBV5-4 to TRBJ1-2, with 7 positions matching TRBD1. The germline gives CDR1 SGHNT, CDR2 YYREEE (reference sequence). V lost 0 bases to trimming and J lost 2 bases; unmatched junction nucleotides: 1. The length of the CDR3 is 14 residues. The CDR3 DNA follows: TGTGCCAGCAGCTTGGAGACAGGGAACTATGGCTACACCTTC. It is translated as CASSLETGNYGYTF.